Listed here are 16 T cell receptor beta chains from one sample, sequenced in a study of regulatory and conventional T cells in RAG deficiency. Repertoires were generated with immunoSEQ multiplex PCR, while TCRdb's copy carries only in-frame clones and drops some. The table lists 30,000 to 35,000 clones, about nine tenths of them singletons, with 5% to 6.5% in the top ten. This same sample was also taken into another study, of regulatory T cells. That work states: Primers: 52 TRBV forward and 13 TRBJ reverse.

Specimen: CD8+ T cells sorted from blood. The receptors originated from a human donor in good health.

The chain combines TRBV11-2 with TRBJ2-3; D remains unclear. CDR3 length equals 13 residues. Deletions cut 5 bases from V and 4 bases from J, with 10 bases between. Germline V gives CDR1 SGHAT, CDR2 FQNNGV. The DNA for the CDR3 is TGTGCCAGCAGCATTCGATGGGCAGATACGCAGTATTTT. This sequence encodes CASSIRWADTQYF.

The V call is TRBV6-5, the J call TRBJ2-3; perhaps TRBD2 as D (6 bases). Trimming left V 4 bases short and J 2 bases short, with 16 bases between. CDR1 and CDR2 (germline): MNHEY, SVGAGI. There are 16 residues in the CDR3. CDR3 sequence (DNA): TGTGCCAGCAGTTCACCTAGGGCGGGGAACACAGATACGCAGTATTTT. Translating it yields CASSSPRAGNTDTQYF.

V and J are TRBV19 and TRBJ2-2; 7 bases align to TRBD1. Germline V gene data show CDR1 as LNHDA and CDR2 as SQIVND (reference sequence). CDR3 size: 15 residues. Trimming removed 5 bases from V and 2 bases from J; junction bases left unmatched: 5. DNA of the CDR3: TGTGCCAGTAGTCCTGGGACAGAAAACACCGGGGAGCTGTTTTTT. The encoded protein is CASSPGTENTGELFF.

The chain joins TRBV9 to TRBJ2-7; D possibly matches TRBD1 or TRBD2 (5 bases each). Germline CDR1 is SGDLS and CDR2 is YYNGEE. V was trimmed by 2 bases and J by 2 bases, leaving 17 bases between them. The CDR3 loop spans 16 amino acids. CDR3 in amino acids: CASSVGVRGKAYEQYF. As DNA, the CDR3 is TGTGCCAGCAGCGTGGGGGTGAGGGGTAAAGCCTACGAGCAGTACTTC.

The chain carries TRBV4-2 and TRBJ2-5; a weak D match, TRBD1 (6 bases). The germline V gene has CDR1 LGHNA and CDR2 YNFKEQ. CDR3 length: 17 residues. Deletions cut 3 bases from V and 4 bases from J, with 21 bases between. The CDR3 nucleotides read TGTGCCAGCAGCCAGGCTGACGCCACAGGGATCAGAGAGACCCAGTACTTC. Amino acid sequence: CASSQADATGIRETQYF.

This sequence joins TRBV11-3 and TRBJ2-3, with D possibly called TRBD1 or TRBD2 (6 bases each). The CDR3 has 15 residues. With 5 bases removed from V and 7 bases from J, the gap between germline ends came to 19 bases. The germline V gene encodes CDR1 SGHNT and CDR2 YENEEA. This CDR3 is CASSPSGALGNTQYF. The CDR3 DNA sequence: TGTGCCAGCAGCCCTTCGGGGGCTCTCGGGAATACGCAGTATTTT.

The CDR3 DNA is TGCGCCAGCCACAGGGGTCTGAACACTGAAGCTTTCTTT. Translated: CASHRGLNTEAFF. J is TRBJ1-1 and V is TRBV5-1, with TRBD1 matching over 7 bases. The CDR3 is 13 residues long. V dropped 7 bases and J dropped 0; count of bases not matched to a gene: 3. CDR1 is SGHRS and CDR2 is YFSETQ in the germline V gene.

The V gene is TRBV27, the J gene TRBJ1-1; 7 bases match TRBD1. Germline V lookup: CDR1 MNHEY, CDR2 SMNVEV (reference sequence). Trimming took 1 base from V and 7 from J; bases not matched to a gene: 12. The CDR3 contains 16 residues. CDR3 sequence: CASSLYGQTGSGEAFF. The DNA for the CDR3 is TGTGCCAGCAGTTTATACGGCCAGACAGGGAGTGGTGAAGCTTTCTTT.

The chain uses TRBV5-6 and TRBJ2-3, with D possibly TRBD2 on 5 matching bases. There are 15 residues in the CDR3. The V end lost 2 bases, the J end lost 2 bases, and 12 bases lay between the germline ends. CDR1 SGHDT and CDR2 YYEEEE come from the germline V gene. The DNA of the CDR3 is TGTGCCAGCAGCTTTTTGGCTAGCCCCACAGATACGCAGTATTTT. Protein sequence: CASSFLASPTDTQYF.

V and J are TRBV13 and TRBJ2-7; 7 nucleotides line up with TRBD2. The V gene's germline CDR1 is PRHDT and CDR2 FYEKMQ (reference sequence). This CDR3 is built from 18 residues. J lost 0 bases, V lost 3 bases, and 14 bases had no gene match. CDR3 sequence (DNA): TGTGCCAGCAGCTTCCGCCTAGCGGAGGGAGTCTCCTCCTACGAGCAGTACTTC. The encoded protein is CASSFRLAEGVSSYEQYF.

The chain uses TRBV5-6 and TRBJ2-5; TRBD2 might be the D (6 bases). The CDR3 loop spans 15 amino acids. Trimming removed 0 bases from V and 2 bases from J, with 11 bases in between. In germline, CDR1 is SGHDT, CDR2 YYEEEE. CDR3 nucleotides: TGTGCCAGCAGCTTGGACTCTGGGGGGCAAGAGACCCAGTACTTC. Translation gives CASSLDSGGQETQYF.

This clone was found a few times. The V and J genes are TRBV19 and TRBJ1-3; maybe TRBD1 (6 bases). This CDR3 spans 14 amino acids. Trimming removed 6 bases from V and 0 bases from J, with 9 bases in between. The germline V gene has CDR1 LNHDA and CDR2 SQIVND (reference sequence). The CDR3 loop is CASSEGDSGNTIYF. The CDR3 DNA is TGTGCCAGTAGCGAGGGGGACTCTGGAAACACCATATATTTT.

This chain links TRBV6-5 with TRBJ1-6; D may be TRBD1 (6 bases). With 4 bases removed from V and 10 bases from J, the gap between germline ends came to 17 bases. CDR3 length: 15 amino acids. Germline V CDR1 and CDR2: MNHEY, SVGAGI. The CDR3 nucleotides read TGTGCCAGCAGTTCCCCAGGGGACCGGGGATCACCCCTCCACTTT. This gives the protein CASSSPGDRGSPLHF.

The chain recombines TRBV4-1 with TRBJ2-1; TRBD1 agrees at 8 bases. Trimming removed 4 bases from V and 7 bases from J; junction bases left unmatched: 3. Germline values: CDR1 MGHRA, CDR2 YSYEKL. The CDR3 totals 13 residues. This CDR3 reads CASSPGGTNEQFF. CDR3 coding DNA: TGCGCCAGCAGCCCAGGGGGCACAAATGAGCAGTTCTTC.

CDR3 region: CASSATGIGAFF. The CDR3 DNA is TGTGCCAGCAGTGCAACAGGGATCGGTGCTTTCTTT. This rearrangement joins TRBV2 to TRBJ1-1; the D gene is possibly TRBD1 (6 bases). This CDR3 has 12 residues. The germline V gene encodes CDR1 SNHLY and CDR2 FYNNEI. The germline V and J ends were trimmed by 4 bases and 11 bases, with 14 bases remaining between them.

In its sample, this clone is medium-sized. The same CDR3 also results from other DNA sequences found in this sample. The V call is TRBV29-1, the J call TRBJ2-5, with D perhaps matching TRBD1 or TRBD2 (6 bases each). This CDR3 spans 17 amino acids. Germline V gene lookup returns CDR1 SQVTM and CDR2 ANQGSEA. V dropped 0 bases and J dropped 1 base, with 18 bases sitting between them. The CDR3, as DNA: TGCAGCGTTGAAGATCGGGCAGGGGCGGGACCCCAAGAGACCCAGTACTTC. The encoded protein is CSVEDRAGAGPQETQYF.